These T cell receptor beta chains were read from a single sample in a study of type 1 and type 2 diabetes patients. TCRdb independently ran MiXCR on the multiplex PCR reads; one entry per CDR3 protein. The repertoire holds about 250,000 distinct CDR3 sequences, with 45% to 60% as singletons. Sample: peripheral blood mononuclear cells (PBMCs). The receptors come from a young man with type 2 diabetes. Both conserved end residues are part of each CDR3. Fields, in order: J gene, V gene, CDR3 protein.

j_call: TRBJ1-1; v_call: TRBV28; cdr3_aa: CASSPRVGTEAFF
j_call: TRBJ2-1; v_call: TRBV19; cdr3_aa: CASSLARVHNEQFF
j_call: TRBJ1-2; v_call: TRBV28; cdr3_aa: CASSTAGFYGYTF
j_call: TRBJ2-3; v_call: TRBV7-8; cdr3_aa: CASSLLRQGGRDTQYF
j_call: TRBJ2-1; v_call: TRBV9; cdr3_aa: CASSPHNSYNEQFF
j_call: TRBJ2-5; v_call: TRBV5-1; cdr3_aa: CASSSERGEGSF
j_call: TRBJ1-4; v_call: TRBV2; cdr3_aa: CASNGQYNEKLFF
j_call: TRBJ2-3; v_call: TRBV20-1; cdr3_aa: CSARDARVREGEDTQYF
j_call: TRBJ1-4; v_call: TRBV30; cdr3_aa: CAWGQVKEKLFF
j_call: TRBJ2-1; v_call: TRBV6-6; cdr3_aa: CASSYPSRDRGYNEQFF
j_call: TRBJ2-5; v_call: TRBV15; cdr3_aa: CATSRGGGSSLTDTQYF
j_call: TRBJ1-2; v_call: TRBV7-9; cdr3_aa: CATETGGAGGYTF
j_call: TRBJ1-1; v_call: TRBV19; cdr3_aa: CASSEGAAYQAFF
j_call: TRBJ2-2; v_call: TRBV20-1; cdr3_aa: CSASPGVTGELFF
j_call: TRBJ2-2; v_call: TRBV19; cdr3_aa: CASSTISTGELFF
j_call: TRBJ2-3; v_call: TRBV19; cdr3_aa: CASSPPWGLSSTDTQYF
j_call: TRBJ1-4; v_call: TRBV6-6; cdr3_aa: CEDDPDGSLATNEKLFF
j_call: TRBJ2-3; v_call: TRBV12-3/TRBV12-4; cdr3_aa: CASSSLSVRTDTQYF
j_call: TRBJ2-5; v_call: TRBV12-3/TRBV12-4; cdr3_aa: CASSHPGTFERETQYF
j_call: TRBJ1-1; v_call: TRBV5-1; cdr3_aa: CASSRRQGEMDTEAFF
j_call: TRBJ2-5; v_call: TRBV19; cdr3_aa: CASSRGQERGTQYF
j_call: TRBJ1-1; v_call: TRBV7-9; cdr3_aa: CASSEGTGLNTEAFF
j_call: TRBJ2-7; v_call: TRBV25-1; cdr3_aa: CASSALGGEPGEQYF
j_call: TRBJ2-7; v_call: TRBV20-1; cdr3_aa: CSARDWTAPYEQYF
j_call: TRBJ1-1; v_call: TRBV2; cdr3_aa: CASSLPDRDTEAFF